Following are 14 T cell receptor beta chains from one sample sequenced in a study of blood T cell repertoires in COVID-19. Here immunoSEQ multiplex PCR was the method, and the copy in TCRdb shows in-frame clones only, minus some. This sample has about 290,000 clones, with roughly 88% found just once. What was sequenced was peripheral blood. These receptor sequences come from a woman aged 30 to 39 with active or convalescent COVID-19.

CDR3 nucleotides: TGCGCCAGCTCCTCGGGGAACACCCAAGAGACCCAGTACTTC. This sequence encodes CASSSGNTQETQYF. V usage is TRBV5-1 and J usage is TRBJ2-5; possibly TRBD2 for D (5 bases). The CDR3 has 14 residues. Trimming cost V 7 bases and J 1 base, with 14 bases left between them. The germline V gene has CDR1 SGHRS and CDR2 YFSETQ.

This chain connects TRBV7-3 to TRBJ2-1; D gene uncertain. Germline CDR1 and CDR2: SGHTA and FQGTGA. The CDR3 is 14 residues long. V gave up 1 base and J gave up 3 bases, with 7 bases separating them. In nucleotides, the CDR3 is TGTGCCAGCAGCTTAAGAACGGGCTACAATGAGCAGTTCTTC. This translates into CASSLRTGYNEQFF.

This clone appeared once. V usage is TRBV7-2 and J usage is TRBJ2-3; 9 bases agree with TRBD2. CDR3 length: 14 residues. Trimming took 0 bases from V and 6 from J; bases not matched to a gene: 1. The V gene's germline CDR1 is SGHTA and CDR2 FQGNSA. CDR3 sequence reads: CASSLASGGDTQYF. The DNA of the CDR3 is TGTGCCAGCAGCTTAGCCAGCGGGGGGGATACGCAGTATTTT.

The CDR3 protein is CAWRRGREKLFF. CDR3 DNA sequence: TGTGCCTGGCGGAGGGGGCGAGAAAAACTGTTTTTT. The chain couples TRBV30 to TRBJ1-4, with 7 nucleotides matching TRBD1. With V trimmed by 5 bases and J by 8 bases, 5 bases remained unmatched. The CDR3 contains 12 residues. CDR1 GTSNPN and CDR2 SVGIG come from the germline V gene (reference sequence).

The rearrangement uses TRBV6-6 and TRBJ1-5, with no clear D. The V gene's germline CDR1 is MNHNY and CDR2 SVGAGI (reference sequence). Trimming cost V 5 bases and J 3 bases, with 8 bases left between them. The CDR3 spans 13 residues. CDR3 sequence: CASSLHTNQPQHF. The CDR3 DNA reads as TGTGCCAGCAGTCTACATACCAATCAGCCCCAGCATTTT.

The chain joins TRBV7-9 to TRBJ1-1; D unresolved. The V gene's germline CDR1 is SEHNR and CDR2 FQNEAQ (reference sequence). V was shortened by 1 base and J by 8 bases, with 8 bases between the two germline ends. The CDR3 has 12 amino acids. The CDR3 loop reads CASSLDRGEAFF. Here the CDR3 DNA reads TGTGCCAGCAGCTTAGACAGAGGGGAAGCTTTCTTT.

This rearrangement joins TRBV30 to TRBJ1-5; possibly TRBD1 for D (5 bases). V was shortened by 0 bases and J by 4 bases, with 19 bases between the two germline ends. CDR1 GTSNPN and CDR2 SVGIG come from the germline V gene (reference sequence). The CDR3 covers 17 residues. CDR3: CAWSVLGTPGGNQPQHF. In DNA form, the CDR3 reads TGTGCCTGGAGTGTACTAGGAACCCCTGGGGGGAATCAGCCCCAGCATTTT.

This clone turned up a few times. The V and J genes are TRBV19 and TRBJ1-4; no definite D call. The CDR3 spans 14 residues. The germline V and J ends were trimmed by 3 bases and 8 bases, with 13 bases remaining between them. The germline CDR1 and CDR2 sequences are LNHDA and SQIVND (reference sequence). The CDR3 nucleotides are TGTGCCAGTAGTATGATGGCGGGATACGAAAAACTGTTTTTT. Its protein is CASSMMAGYEKLFF.

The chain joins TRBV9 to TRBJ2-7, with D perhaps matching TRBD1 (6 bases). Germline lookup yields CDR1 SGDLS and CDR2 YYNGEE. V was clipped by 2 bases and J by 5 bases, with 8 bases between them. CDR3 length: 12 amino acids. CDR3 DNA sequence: TGTGCCAGCAGCGTTTCAGGGGACGAGCAGTACTTC. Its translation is CASSVSGDEQYF.

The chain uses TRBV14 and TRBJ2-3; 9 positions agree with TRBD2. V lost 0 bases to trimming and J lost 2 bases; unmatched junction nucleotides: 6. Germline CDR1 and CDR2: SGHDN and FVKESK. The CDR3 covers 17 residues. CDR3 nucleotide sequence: TGTGCCAGCAGCCAAGAATCCCTAGCGGGGATCACAGATACGCAGTATTTT. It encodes CASSQESLAGITDTQYF.

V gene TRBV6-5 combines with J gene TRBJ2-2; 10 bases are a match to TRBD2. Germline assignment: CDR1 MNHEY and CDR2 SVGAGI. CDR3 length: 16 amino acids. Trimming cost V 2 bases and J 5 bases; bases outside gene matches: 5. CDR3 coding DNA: TGTGCCAGCAGTTACCGGGGTAGCGGGGGGACCGGGGAGCTGTTTTTT. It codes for CASSYRGSGGTGELFF.

In DNA form, the CDR3 reads TGTGCCAGCAGTGACTCCCGCGACAGGCTGCGCTTCGATCAGCCCCAGCATTTT. Amino acids: CASSDSRDRLRFDQPQHF. V and J are TRBV6-4 and TRBJ1-5, with a tentative D call TRBD1 (6 bases). The V end was cut by 0 bases, the J end by 5 bases, with 20 bases between. This CDR3 contains 18 residues. CDR1 and CDR2 (germline): MRHNA, SNTAGT.

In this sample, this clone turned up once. CDR3: CASSLSDYNEQFF. The CDR3 nucleotides are TGTGCCAGCAGCTTAAGCGACTACAATGAGCAGTTCTTC. The V gene is TRBV7-9, the J gene TRBJ2-1; D gene unclear. Between the trimmed V and J ends, which lost 2 bases and 3 bases, there was a span of 5 bases. The CDR3 contains 13 residues. Germline V gene lookup returns CDR1 SEHNR and CDR2 FQNEAQ (reference sequence).

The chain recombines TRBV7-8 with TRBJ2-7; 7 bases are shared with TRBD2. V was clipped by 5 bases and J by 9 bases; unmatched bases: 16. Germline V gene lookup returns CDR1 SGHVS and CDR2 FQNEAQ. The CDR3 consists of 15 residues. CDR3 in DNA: TGTGCCAGCAGCCTACCGGGACTACCCACCCCGGGGCAGTACTTC. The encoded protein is CASSLPGLPTPGQYF.